This T cell receptor (beta chain) was captured in a study of tumor-infiltrating lymphocytes in primary liver carcinoma. Making TCR beta cDNA involved around 520 ng total RNA and a constant-region primer. Libraries of TCR beta came from three nested multiplex PCR rounds with slightly modified ARM-PCR. A C-beta reverse primer and TRBV1-TRBV30 forward primers served in each of the first two PCR rounds, at approximately 10 cycles apiece. TCRdb reprocessed the multiplex PCR reads via MiXCR and lists one record per CDR3 protein. The data show 100,000 to 150,000 distinct CDR3 sequences, roughly three fifths seen once. Unsorted bulk tissue of roughly 19-30 mg yielded co-extracted RNA and DNA. Concerning this clonotype: Since a much larger clone is just one base distant, this may be a read error.

The CDR3 sequence is 17 residues long. Sequenced sample: liver tumor tissue from sampling region 3. As to subset: tumor region T3, left-lateral pole. The sequence derives from a woman aged 55 to 70 with primary liver carcinoma and hepatitis B virus infection. V usage is TRBV12-3 or TRBV12-4 and J usage is TRBJ2-1, with 11 bases that match TRBD2. CDR3 protein: CASSLGIAGGPYNGQFF. The CDR3, as DNA: TGTGCCAGCAGTTTAGGGATAGCGGGAGGGCCCTACAATGGGCAGTTCTTC.